This section outlines one T cell receptor (beta chain) sequence together with its context. The antigen is not known. Trimming cost V 4 bases and J 0 bases, with 9 bases left between them. The germline CDR1 and CDR2 sequences are KGHSH and LQKENI. The CDR3 extends over 14 amino acids. Attachment of unique molecular identifiers to individual cDNA molecules was performed. Using its own MiXCR run on the 5' RACE reads, TCRdb lists one record per CDR3 protein. The data contain tens of thousands of distinct CDR3 sequences, around 9% of them singletons. The data were taken from a study of early T cells in non-severe SARS-CoV-2 infection. Study overall: With bulk RNA from unsorted whole blood as input, sequencing yielded unpaired chains. Study-level findings and limits: VDJdb matches were skewed toward anti-spike CD8 T cell responses.

The V and J genes are TRBV18 and TRBJ1-1, with D hard to call. The clonotype originates from an adult who was a healthcare worker with PCR-confirmed SARS-CoV-2 infection or an uninfected control (not recorded which). The sample was whole blood. The CDR3 DNA follows: TGTGCCAGCTCACGAGGACCTATGAACACTGAAGCTTTCTTT. Amino acid sequence: CASSRGPMNTEAFF.